These 29 T cell receptor beta chains came from one sample sequenced in a study of blood T cell repertoires in COVID-19. Assay used: immunoSEQ multiplex PCR; TCRdb lists only in-frame clones, some missing. The table records around 50,000 clones, around 89% of them present only once. The sequenced sample consisted of peripheral blood. These receptors were obtained from a man aged 45 to 65 with active COVID-19.

The CDR3 protein is CASSFGSGARGGYGYTF. CDR3 nucleotides: TGTGCCAGCAGCTTCGGGTCGGGGGCCCGGGGGGGCTATGGCTACACCTTC. The chain is built from TRBV13 and TRBJ1-2; a weak D match, TRBD1 (6 bases). The CDR3 extends over 17 amino acids. V gave up 3 bases and J gave up 4 bases, with 21 bases separating them. CDR1 is PRHDT, CDR2 FYEKMQ, per germline (reference sequence).

The chain joins TRBV19 to TRBJ2-2; D call uncertain. CDR3 length: 13 residues. Trimming removed 7 bases at V and 6 bases at J, with 12 bases between. The germline gives CDR1 LNHDA, CDR2 SQIVND (reference sequence). The CDR3 region has the DNA TGTGCCAGTACGCTAGAACCAGCCGGGGAGCTGTTTTTT. As protein: CASTLEPAGELFF. Looking up the rest from reference TRBV19 and TRBJ2-2 gives the full variable domain: DGGITQSPKYLFRKEGQNVTLSCEQNLNHDAMYWYRQDPGQGLRLIYYSQIVNDFQKGDIAEGYSVSREKKESFPLTVTSAQKNPTAFYLCASTLEPAGELFFGEGSRLTVL.

This clone was picked up one time. The chain carries TRBV12-5 and TRBJ2-1; 16 bases agree with TRBD2. Germline CDR1 is LGHNT and CDR2 is FRNRAP. J was trimmed by 7 bases and V by 0 bases; bases with no gene match: 12. The CDR3 covers 20 residues. The CDR3: CASGLVRGLAGGPSKNEQFF. CDR3 DNA: TGTGCTAGTGGTTTGGTACGGGGACTAGCGGGAGGGCCCTCTAAGAATGAGCAGTTCTTC.

CDR3 bases: TGCGCCAGCAGCTCAGGGGGGATCCAAGAGACCCAGTACTTC. This codes for CASSSGGIQETQYF. This chain joins TRBV5-1 and TRBJ2-5; a weak D match, TRBD1 (7 bases). Germline V CDR1 and CDR2: SGHRS, YFSETQ. This CDR3 is built from 14 residues. With 3 bases removed from V and 1 base from J, the gap between germline ends came to 10 bases.

This clone was counted only a few times. The V and J genes are TRBV24-1 and TRBJ2-3; TRBD2 agrees at 14 bases. The CDR3 is made up of 17 amino acids. Germline V gene sequence: CDR1 KGHDR, CDR2 SFDVKD. J gave up 0 bases and V 4 bases, and 2 bases lay outside the gene matches. The CDR3 here is CATSERTSGRSTDTQYF. The CDR3 DNA reads TGTGCCACCAGTGAACGGACTAGCGGGAGGAGCACAGATACGCAGTATTTT.

This clone was detected once. The rearrangement uses TRBV19 and TRBJ1-1; maybe TRBD1 (5 bases). Deletions cut 2 bases from V and 0 bases from J, with 10 bases between. The germline V gene encodes CDR1 LNHDA and CDR2 SQIVND (reference sequence). The length of the CDR3 is 15 residues. The CDR3 bases are TGTGCCAGTAGTATACCCGGGGGAATGAACACTGAAGCTTTCTTT. The encoded protein is CASSIPGGMNTEAFF.

The chain joins TRBV24-1 to TRBJ2-1; 8 bases agree with TRBD2. The CDR3 sequence is 13 residues long. Per germline, CDR1 KGHDR and CDR2 SFDVKD. J was trimmed by 10 bases and V by 3 bases; bases with no gene match: 4. In DNA form, the CDR3 reads TGTGCCACCAGTGATCCGGGGGGGCGGGAGCAGTTCTTC. Encoded protein: CATSDPGGREQFF.

The chain employs TRBV2 and TRBJ2-4; 10 bases agree with TRBD1. The germline CDR1 and CDR2 sequences are SNHLY and FYNNEI. With V trimmed by 6 bases and J by 3 bases, 5 bases remained unmatched. This CDR3 contains 15 residues. The CDR3 reads CASSRQGAVKNIQYF. The CDR3 DNA sequence: TGTGCCAGCAGCAGACAGGGGGCGGTCAAAAACATTCAGTACTTC.

The chain employs TRBV2 and TRBJ1-2; no clear D gene. V lost 6 bases and J 5 bases, leaving 10 bases between the germline ends. This CDR3 region has 12 residues. Germline CDR1 reads SNHLY; CDR2 reads FYNNEI. As DNA, the CDR3 is TGTGCCAGCAGGTGGAGGTCTTATGGCTACACCTTC. Translating it yields CASRWRSYGYTF.

V gene TRBV7-8 combines with J gene TRBJ2-7; TRBD2 matches 10 bases. V gave up 5 bases and J gave up 2 bases; unmatched junction bases: 3. The CDR3 has 14 residues. Germline V lookup: CDR1 SGHVS, CDR2 FQNEAQ. In DNA form, the CDR3 reads TGTGCCAGCAGCCTGGGACTAGCGACCTACGAGCAGTACTTC. Amino acid sequence: CASSLGLATYEQYF.

This clone is a singleton in its sample. The chain joins TRBV5-1 to TRBJ2-7; TRBD1 matches at 7 bases. With 4 bases clipped from V and 4 bases from J, the junction kept 2 bases outside the gene matches. In germline, CDR1 is SGHRS, CDR2 YFSETQ. There are 12 residues in the CDR3. The CDR3, as DNA: TGCGCCAGCAGCCGGGGACAGTACGAGCAGTACTTC. This encodes CASSRGQYEQYF.

The chain links TRBV12-5 to TRBJ1-1, with no clear D. Between the trimmed V and J ends, which lost 0 bases and 11 bases, there was a span of 7 bases. The germline gives CDR1 LGHNT, CDR2 FRNRAP. This CDR3 contains 11 residues. In DNA form, the CDR3 reads TGTGCTAGTGGTTTGGTAAGAGGGGCTTTCTTT. The encoded protein is CASGLVRGAFF.

The chain employs TRBV19 and TRBJ2-1; D may be TRBD1 (5 bases). V lost 0 bases and J 4 bases, leaving 10 bases between the germline ends. The CDR3 loop spans 15 amino acids. From germline, CDR1 is LNHDA and CDR2 SQIVND (reference sequence). The CDR3 DNA is TGTGCCAGTAGTATAGAGGGGCTGGGATACAATGAGCAGTTCTTC. Translating gives CASSIEGLGYNEQFF.

The chain uses TRBV7-9 and TRBJ2-3; D is perhaps TRBD2 (7 bases). CDR3 length: 15 amino acids. Looked up from germline, CDR1 is SEHNR and CDR2 is FQNEAQ (reference sequence). V gave up 6 bases and J gave up 2 bases, with 15 bases separating them. The CDR3 coding sequence is TGTGCCAGCAGGCCAGAGGGGGGGAACACAGATACGCAGTATTTT. As protein: CASRPEGGNTDTQYF.

This CDR3 is CASSGDKGNQPQHF. As DNA, the CDR3 is TGTGCCAGTAGTGGCGACAAGGGCAATCAGCCCCAGCATTTT. The chain has TRBV19 and TRBJ1-5, with D uncertain. Trimming cost V 5 bases and J 2 bases, with 10 bases left between them. CDR3 size: 14 residues. Germline V CDR1 and CDR2: LNHDA, SQIVND (reference sequence).

The V call is TRBV30, the J call TRBJ2-7; 12 nucleotides match TRBD2. This CDR3 is 13 amino acids long. The V segment lost 5 bases and the J segment 2 bases; nucleotides outside the gene matches: 1. The germline V gene has CDR1 GTSNPN and CDR2 SVGIG (reference sequence). CDR3 loop: CAWGLAGTYEQYF. The CDR3 DNA sequence: TGTGCCTGGGGACTAGCGGGAACCTACGAGCAGTACTTC.

This rearrangement joins TRBV19 to TRBJ2-2; D is unresolved. The V end was cut by 4 bases, the J end by 5 bases, with 14 bases between. Germline lookup yields CDR1 LNHDA and CDR2 SQIVND (reference sequence). CDR3 size: 15 residues. Written as DNA, the CDR3 is TGTGCCAGTAGTAGCTCCCTCACCGGGACCGGGGAGCTGTTTTTT. Amino acid sequence: CASSSSLTGTGELFF. The whole variable domain, filled in from reference TRBV19 and TRBJ2-2, reads DGGITQSPKYLFRKEGQNVTLSCEQNLNHDAMYWYRQDPGQGLRLIYYSQIVNDFQKGDIAEGYSVSREKKESFPLTVTSAQKNPTAFYLCASSSSLTGTGELFFGEGSRLTVL.

This chain joins TRBV6-5 and TRBJ2-3, with 13 bases matching TRBD2. V dropped 6 bases and J dropped 9; count of bases not matched to a gene: 9. The CDR3 totals 15 residues. Per the germline V gene, CDR1 is MNHEY and CDR2 is SVGAGI. The CDR3 region is CASRKRTSGGATQYF. The CDR3 DNA is TGTGCCAGCAGAAAGCGTACTAGCGGGGGGGCAACGCAGTATTTT.

This clone was observed a single time. The chain combines TRBV10-1 with TRBJ2-1, with 10 nucleotides matching TRBD2. In germline, CDR1 is WNHNN, CDR2 SYGVQD (reference sequence). The junction had 7 bases not matched to a gene; V was cut back by 6 bases and J by 5 bases. CDR3 length: 15 residues. The CDR3 loop reads CASRVAGGSNNEQFF. CDR3 sequence (DNA): TGCGCCAGCAGGGTAGCGGGAGGAAGTAACAATGAGCAGTTCTTC.

The CDR3: CASSLGTGEAEAFF. The CDR3 coding sequence is TGTGCCAGCAGCCTGGGGACAGGGGAGGCTGAAGCTTTCTTT. The chain carries TRBV7-9 and TRBJ1-1; 10 bases map to TRBD1. CDR1 is SEHNR and CDR2 is FQNEAQ in the germline V gene (reference sequence). The CDR3 runs to 14 residues. Trimming took 5 bases from V and 6 from J; bases not matched to a gene: 6.

The J gene is TRBJ2-2, the V gene TRBV7-3; 10 bases align to TRBD2. Germline CDR1 and CDR2: SGHTA and FQGTGA. This CDR3 has 15 amino acids. V lost 5 bases, J lost 4 bases, and 4 bases stayed unmatched. The CDR3 DNA follows: TGTGCCAGCAGCGCCACTAGCGGGACCACCGGGGAGCTGTTTTTT. The encoded protein is CASSATSGTTGELFF.

The chain employs TRBV6-2 or TRBV6-3 and TRBJ2-1; D unclear. Germline CDR1 and CDR2: MNHEY and SVGEGT. V lost 5 bases and J lost 5, with 7 bases in between. This CDR3 region has 12 residues. CDR3 protein: CASSRLNNEQFF. The CDR3 DNA reads as TGTGCCAGCAGTCGACTGAACAATGAGCAGTTCTTC.

The V and J genes are TRBV7-9 and TRBJ2-7, with D perhaps matching TRBD2 (6 bases). The V gene's germline CDR1 is SEHNR and CDR2 FQNEAQ (reference sequence). V lost 5 bases, J lost 1 base, and 12 bases lay in between. This CDR3 spans 14 amino acids. The CDR3 sequence is CASSPGGASYEQYF. The CDR3 region has the DNA TGTGCCAGCAGCCCCGGGGGAGCTTCCTACGAGCAGTACTTC.

V gene TRBV3-1 (or the pseudogene TRBV3-2) combines with J gene TRBJ1-5, with TRBD1 identical over 7 bases. This CDR3 is 16 amino acids long. Trimming cost V 1 base and J 10 bases; bases outside gene matches: 13. Germline values: CDR1 LGHDT, CDR2 YNNKEL (reference sequence). CDR3 loop: CASSQAGQAGEGPQHF. In DNA form, the CDR3 reads TGTGCCAGCAGCCAAGCCGGACAGGCCGGCGAGGGACCCCAGCATTTT.

The genes are TRBV5-8 and TRBJ2-1; 7 bases line up with TRBD1. The CDR3 runs 15 residues. Germline V gives CDR1 SGHTS, CDR2 YDEGEE. The CDR3 loop is CAANRGRSSYNEQFF. CDR3 in DNA: TGTGCGGCTAACAGGGGCCGCAGCTCCTACAATGAGCAGTTCTTC. The full variable domain, in which reference TRBV5-8 and TRBJ2-1 provide the parts outside the CDR3, is EAGVTQSPTHLIKTRGQQATLRCSPISGHTSVYWYQQALGLGLQFLLWYDEGEERNRGNFPPRFSGRQFPNYSSELNVNALELEDSALYLCAANRGRSSYNEQFFGPGTRLTVL.

The chain links TRBV18 to TRBJ1-5, with 11 bases that match TRBD1. The CDR3 totals 16 residues. After removal of 3 bases from V and 5 bases from J, the junction contained 6 bases not matched to a gene. Germline V gives CDR1 KGHSH, CDR2 LQKENI. The CDR3 sequence: CASSPDRGPLDQPQHF. As DNA, the CDR3 is TGTGCCAGCTCACCGGACAGGGGGCCGTTAGATCAGCCCCAGCATTTT.

The CDR3 loop is CASSLNRDTIYF. As DNA, the CDR3 is TGTGCCAGCAGCTTAAACCGGGACACCATATATTTT. The V call is TRBV2, the J call TRBJ1-3; D ambiguous. V gave up 6 bases and J gave up 8 bases, with 11 bases separating them. This CDR3 region has 12 residues. Germline lookup yields CDR1 SNHLY and CDR2 FYNNEI.

The chain has TRBV7-8 and TRBJ1-1; D remains ambiguous. Trimming removed 4 bases at V and 0 bases at J, with 6 bases between. The CDR3 extends over 13 amino acids. Per the germline V gene, CDR1 is SGHVS and CDR2 is FQNEAQ. CDR3 residues: CASSWALNTEAFF. DNA of the CDR3: TGTGCCAGCAGCTGGGCCCTGAACACTGAAGCTTTCTTT.

In this sample, this clone turned up a few times. The chain employs TRBV5-1 and TRBJ2-2; TRBD2 agrees at 15 bases. Per the germline V gene, CDR1 is SGHRS and CDR2 is YFSETQ. The trim removed 4 bases at V and 4 bases at J, leaving 2 bases unmatched. This CDR3 comprises 16 residues. CDR3 sequence: CASSPGLAGGTGELFF. The CDR3 region has the DNA TGCGCCAGCAGCCCGGGACTAGCGGGAGGCACCGGGGAGCTGTTTTTT.